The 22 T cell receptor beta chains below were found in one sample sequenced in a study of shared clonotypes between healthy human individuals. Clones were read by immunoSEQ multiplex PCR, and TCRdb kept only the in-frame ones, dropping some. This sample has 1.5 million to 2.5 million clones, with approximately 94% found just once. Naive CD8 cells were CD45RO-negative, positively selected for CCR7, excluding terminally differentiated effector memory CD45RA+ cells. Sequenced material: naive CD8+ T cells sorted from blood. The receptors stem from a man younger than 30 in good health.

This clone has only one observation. CDR3 bases: TGTGCCAGCAGTTTCCTACAGGGGGCCGGAGGCTACACCTTC. This codes for CASSFLQGAGGYTF. V gene TRBV27 combines with J gene TRBJ1-2; 9 positions agree with TRBD1. The CDR3 sequence is 14 residues long. Germline CDR1 is MNHEY and CDR2 is SMNVEV (reference sequence). V lost 3 bases, J lost 8 bases, and 7 bases stayed unmatched.

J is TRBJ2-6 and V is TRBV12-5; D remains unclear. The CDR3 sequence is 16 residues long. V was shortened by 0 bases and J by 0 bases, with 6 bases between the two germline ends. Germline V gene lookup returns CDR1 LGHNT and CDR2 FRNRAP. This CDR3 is CASGLVDGSGANVLTF. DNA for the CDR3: TGTGCTAGTGGTTTGGTCGACGGCTCTGGGGCCAACGTCCTGACTTTC.

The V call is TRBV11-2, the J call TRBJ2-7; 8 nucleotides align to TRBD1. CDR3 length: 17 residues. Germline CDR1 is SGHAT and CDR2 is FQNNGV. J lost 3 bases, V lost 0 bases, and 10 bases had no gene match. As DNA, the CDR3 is TGTGCCAGCAGCTTAGAATTAGGGGGGACAGGTTTCTACGAGCAGTACTTC. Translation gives CASSLELGGTGFYEQYF.

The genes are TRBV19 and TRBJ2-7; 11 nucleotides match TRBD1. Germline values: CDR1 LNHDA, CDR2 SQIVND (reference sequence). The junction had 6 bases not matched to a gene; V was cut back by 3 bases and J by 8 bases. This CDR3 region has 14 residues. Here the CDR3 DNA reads TGTGCCAGTAGTATGGGGACAGGGGGATATCAGCAGTACTTC. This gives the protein CASSMGTGGYQQYF.

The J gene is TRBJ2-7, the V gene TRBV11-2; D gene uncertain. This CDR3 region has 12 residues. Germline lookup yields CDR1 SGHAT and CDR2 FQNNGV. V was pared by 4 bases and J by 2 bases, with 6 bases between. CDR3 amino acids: CASSSTPYEQYF. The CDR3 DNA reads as TGTGCCAGCAGCTCGACCCCCTACGAGCAGTACTTC.

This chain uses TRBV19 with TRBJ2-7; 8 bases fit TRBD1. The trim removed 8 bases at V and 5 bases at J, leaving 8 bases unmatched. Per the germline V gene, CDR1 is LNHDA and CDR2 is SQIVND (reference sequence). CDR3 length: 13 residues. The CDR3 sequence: CASGSGGSDEQYF. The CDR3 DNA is TGTGCCAGTGGGTCAGGGGGCTCTGACGAGCAGTACTTC.

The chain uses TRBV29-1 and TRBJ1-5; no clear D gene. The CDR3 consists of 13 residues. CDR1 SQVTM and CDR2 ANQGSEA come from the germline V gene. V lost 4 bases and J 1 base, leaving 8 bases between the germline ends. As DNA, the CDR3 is TGCAGCGTTGCGTTAGGGAGCAATCAGCCCCAGCATTTT. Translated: CSVALGSNQPQHF.

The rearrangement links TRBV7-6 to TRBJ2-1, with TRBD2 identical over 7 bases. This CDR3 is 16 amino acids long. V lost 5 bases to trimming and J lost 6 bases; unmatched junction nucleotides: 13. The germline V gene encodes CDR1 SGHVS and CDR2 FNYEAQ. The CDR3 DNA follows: TGTGCCAGCAGCGAAGTAGGGGAGGGGATGGGCAATGAGCAGTTCTTC. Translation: CASSEVGEGMGNEQFF.

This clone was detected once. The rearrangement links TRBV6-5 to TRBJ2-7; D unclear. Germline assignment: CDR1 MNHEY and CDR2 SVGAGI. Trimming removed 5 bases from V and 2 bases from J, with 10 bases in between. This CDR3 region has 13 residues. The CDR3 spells CASSLPHPYEQYF. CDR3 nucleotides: TGTGCCAGCAGTCTTCCCCATCCCTACGAGCAGTACTTC.

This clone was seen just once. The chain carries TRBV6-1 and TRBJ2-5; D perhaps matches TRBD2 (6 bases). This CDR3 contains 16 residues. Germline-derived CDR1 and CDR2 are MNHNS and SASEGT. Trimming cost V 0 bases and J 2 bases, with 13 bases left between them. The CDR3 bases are TGTGCCAGCAGTGAAGCTTATGTCGCGGGACAAGAGACCCAGTACTTC. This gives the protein CASSEAYVAGQETQYF.

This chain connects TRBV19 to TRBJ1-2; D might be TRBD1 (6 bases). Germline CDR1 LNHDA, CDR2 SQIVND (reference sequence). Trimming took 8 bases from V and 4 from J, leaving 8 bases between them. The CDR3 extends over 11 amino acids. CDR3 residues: CASRTVYGYTF. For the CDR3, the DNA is TGTGCCAGTCGGACAGTCTATGGCTACACCTTC.

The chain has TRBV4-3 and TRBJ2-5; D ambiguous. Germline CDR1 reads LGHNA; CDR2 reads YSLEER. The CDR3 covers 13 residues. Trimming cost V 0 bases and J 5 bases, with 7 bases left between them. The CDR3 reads CASSQDFLETQYF. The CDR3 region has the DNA TGCGCCAGCAGCCAAGACTTTCTTGAGACCCAGTACTTC.

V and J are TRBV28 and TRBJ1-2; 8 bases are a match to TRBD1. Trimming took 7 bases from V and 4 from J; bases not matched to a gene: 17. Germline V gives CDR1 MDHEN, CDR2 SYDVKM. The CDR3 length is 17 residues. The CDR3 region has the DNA TGTGCCAGCACCCGGCCCGCAGGGGGCGCGGGAAGCTATGGCTACACCTTC. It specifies CASTRPAGGAGSYGYTF.

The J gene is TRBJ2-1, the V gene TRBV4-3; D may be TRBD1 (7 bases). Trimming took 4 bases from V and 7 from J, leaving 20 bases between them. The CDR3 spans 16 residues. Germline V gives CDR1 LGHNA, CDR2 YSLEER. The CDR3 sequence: CASSLFTEGARNEQFF. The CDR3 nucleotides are TGCGCCAGCAGCCTTTTTACGGAGGGGGCGCGGAATGAGCAGTTCTTC.

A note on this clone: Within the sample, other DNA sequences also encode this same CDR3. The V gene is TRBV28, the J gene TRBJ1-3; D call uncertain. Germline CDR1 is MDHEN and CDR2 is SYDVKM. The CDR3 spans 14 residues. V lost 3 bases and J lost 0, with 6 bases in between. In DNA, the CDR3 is TGTGCCAGCAGTTTTGGAAGCTCTGGAAACACCATATATTTT. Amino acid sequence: CASSFGSSGNTIYF.

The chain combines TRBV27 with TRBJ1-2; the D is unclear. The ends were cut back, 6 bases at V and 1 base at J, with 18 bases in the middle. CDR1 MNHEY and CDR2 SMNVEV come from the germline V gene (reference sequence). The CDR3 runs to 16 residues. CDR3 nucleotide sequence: TGTGCCAGCAGCGACTGGACGCACGAGGATAACTATGGCTACACCTTC. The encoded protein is CASSDWTHEDNYGYTF.

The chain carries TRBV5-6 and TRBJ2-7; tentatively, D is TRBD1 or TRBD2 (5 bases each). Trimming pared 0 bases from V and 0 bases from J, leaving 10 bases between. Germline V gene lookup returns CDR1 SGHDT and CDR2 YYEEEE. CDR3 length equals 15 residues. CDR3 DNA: TGTGCCAGCAGCTTGGAGTGGGGGAGCTCCTACGAGCAGTACTTC. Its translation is CASSLEWGSSYEQYF.

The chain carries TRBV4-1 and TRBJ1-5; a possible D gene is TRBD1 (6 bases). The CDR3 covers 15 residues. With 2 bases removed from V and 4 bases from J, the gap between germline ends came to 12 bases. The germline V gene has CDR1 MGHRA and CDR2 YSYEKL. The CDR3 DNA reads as TGCGCCAGCAGCCAAACAGGGCTGGGGAATCAGCCCCAGCATTTT. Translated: CASSQTGLGNQPQHF.

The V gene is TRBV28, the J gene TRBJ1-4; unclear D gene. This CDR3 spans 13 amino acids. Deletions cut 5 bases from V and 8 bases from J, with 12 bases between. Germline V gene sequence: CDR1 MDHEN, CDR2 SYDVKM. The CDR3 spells CASSPGLEEKLFF. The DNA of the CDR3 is TGTGCCAGCAGTCCTGGTCTAGAGGAAAAACTGTTTTTT.

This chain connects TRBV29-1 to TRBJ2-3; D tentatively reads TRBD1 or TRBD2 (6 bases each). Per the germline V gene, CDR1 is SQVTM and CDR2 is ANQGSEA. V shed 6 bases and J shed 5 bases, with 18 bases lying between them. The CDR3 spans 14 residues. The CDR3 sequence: CSVRGGGRGDTQYF. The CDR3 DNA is TGCAGCGTGAGGGGTGGGGGGCGCGGAGATACGCAGTATTTT.

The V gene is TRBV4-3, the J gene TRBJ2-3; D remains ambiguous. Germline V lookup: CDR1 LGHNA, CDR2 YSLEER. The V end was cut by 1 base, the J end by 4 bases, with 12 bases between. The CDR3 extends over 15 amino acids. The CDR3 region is CASSQVYANADTQYF. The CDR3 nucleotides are TGCGCCAGCAGCCAAGTATACGCAAACGCAGATACGCAGTATTTT.

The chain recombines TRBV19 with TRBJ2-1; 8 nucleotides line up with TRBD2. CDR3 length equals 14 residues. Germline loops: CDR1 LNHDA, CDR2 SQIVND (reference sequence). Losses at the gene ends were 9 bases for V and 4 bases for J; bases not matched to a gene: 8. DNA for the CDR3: TGTGCCAGCGGGAGGGAAGGGTTTTACAATGAGCAGTTCTTC. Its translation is CASGREGFYNEQFF.